The subject of this entry is one T cell receptor (beta chain). Its target is unknown. This entry comes from a study of T cell responses to AZD1222 COVID-19 vaccine. Study conclusions and caveats: Clonal diversity may have been underestimated, and the donors were mostly white British, with more females than males. Unmutated regions of variants are reportedly targeted by nearly half of spike-specific TCRs. Spike-wide coverage was observed for vaccine-associated CD4 TCRs, with dominant responses at 160-218 and 743-854.

From germline, CDR1 is LGHDT and CDR2 YNNKEL (reference sequence). The trim removed 0 bases at V and 3 bases at J, leaving 9 bases unmatched. The length of the CDR3 is 17 residues. Profiling relied on immunoSEQ multiplex PCR, and the TCRdb table lists in-frame clones only, not all of them. The sample lists some 150,000 clones; around 83% were seen once. This specimen consisted of peripheral blood, obtained on day 0 of MenACWY control vaccination. The origin of this receptor is an adult in good health. V and J are TRBV3-1 (or the pseudogene TRBV3-2) and TRBJ2-5; 8 bases align to TRBD2. The CDR3 DNA reads TGTGCCAGCAGCCAAGATCCGGGGAGCGGGAGCGAAGAGACCCAGTACTTC. Translation: CASSQDPGSGSEETQYF.